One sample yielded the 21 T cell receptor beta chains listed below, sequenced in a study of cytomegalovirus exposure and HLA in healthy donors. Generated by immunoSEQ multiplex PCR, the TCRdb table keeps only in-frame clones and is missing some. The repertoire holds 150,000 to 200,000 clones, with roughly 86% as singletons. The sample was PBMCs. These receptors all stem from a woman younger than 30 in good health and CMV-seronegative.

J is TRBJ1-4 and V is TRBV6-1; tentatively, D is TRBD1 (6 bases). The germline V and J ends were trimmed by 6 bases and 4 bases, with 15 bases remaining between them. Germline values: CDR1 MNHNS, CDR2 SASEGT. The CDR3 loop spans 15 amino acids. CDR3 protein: CASSPGQNSNEKLFF. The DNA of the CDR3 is TGTGCCAGCAGCCCGGGACAAAACAGTAATGAAAAACTGTTTTTT.

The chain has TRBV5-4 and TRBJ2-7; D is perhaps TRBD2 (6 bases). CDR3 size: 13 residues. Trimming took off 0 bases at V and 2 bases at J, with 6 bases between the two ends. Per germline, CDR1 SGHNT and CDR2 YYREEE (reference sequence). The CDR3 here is CASSLGEAYEQYF. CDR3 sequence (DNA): TGTGCCAGCAGCTTGGGGGAGGCCTACGAGCAGTACTTC.

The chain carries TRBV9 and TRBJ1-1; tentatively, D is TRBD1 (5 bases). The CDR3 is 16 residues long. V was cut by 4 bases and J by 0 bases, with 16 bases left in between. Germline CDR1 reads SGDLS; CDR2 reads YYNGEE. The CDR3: CASSPGWGGMNTEAFF. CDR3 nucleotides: TGTGCCAGCAGCCCCGGGTGGGGCGGTATGAACACTGAAGCTTTCTTT.

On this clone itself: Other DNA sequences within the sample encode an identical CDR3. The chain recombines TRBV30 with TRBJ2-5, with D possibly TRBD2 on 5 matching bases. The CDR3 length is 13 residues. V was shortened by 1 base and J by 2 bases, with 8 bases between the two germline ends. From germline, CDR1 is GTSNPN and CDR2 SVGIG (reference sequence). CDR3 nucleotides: TGTGCCTGGAGTGGAGGACTGCAAGAGACCCAGTACTTC. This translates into CAWSGGLQETQYF. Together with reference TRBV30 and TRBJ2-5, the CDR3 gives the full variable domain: SQTIHQWPATLVQPVGSPLSLECTVEGTSNPNLYWYRQAAGRGLQLLFYSVGIGQISSEVPQNLSASRPQDRQFILSSKKLLLSDSGFYLCAWSGGLQETQYFGPGTRLLVL.

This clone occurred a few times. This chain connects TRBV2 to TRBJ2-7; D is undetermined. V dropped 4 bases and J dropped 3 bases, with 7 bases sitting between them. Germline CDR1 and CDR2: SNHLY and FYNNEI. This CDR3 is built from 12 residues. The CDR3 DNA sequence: TGTGCCAGCAGTGGAGAGTACTACGAGCAGTACTTC. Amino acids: CASSGEYYEQYF.

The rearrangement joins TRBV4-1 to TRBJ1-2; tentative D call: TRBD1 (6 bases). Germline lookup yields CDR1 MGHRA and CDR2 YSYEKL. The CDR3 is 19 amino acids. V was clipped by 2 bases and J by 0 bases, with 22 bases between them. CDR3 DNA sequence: TGCGCCAGCAGCCAACAACAGGGTAGAACTCACCAAACTAACTATGGCTACACCTTC. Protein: CASSQQQGRTHQTNYGYTF.

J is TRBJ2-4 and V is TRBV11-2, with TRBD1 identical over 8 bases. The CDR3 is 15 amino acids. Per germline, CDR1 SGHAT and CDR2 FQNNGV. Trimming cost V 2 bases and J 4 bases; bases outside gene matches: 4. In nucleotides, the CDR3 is TGTGCCAGCAGCTTATTCGGACAGGGAAAAAACATTCAGTACTTC. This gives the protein CASSLFGQGKNIQYF.

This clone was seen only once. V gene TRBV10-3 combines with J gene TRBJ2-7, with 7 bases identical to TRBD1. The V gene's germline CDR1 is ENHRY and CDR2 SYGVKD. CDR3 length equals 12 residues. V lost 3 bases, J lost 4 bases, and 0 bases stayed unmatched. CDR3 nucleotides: TGTGCCATCAGTGACAGGGGGTACGAGCAGTACTTC. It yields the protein CAISDRGYEQYF.

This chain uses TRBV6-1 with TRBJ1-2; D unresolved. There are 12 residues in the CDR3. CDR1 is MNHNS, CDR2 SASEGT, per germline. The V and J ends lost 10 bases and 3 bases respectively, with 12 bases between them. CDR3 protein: CATIRVDYGYTF. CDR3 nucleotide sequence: TGTGCCACTATTAGAGTGGACTATGGCTACACCTTC.

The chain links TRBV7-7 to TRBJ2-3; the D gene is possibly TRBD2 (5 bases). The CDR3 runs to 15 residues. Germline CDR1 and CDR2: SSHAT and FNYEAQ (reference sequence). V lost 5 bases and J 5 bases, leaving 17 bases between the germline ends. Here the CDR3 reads CASSLLASGRDTQYF. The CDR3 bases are TGTGCCAGCAGCCTCTTAGCGTCGGGGAGAGATACGCAGTATTTT.

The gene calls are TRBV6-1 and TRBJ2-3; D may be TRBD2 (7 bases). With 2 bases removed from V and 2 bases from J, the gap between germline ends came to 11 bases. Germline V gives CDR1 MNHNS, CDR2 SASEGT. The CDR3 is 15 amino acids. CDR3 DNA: TGTGCCAGCAGTGAAATGGCGGGGGCCACAGATACGCAGTATTTT. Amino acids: CASSEMAGATDTQYF.

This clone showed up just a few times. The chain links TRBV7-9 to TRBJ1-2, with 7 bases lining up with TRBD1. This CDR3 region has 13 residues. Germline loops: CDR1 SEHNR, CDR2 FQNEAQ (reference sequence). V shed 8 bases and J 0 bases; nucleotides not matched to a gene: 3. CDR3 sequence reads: CASGDRTNYGYTF. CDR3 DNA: TGTGCCAGCGGGGACAGAACTAACTATGGCTACACCTTC.

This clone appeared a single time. The CDR3 reads CAGIDITRPSTNEKLFF. In nucleotides, the CDR3 is TGTGCCGGCATCGACATCACCCGTCCATCAACTAATGAAAAACTGTTTTTT. The chain employs TRBV7-9 and TRBJ1-4; no firm D call. Germline V gives CDR1 SEHNR, CDR2 FQNEAQ (reference sequence). There are 17 residues in the CDR3. Trimming took off 11 bases at V and 0 bases at J, with 22 bases between the two ends.

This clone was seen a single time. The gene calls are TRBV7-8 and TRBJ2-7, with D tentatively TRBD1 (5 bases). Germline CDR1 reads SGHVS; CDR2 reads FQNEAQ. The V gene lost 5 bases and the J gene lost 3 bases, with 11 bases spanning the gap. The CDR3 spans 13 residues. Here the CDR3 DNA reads TGTGCCAGCAGCCACAGGTGGGTCTACGAGCAGTACTTC. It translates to CASSHRWVYEQYF.

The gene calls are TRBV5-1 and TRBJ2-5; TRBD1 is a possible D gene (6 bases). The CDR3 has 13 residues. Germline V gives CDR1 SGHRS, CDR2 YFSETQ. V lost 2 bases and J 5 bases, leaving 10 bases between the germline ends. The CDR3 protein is CASSLQGRETQYF. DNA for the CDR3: TGCGCCAGCAGCTTACAGGGTCGGGAGACCCAGTACTTC.

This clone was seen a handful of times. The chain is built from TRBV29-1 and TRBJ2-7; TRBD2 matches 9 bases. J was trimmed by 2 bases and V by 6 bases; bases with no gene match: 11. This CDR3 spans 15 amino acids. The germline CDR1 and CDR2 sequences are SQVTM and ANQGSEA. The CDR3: CSVNIRREGTYEQYF. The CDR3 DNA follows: TGCAGCGTAAATATCCGGCGGGAGGGAACCTACGAGCAGTACTTC.

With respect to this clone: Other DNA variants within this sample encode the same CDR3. This CDR3 is CASRRMNTEAFF. The CDR3 DNA follows: TGTGCCAGCAGGCGCATGAACACTGAAGCTTTCTTT. The chain carries TRBV28 and TRBJ1-1, with no clear D. The germline gives CDR1 MDHEN, CDR2 SYDVKM. V was shortened by 6 bases and J by 0 bases, with 5 bases between the two germline ends. The CDR3 sequence is 12 residues long.

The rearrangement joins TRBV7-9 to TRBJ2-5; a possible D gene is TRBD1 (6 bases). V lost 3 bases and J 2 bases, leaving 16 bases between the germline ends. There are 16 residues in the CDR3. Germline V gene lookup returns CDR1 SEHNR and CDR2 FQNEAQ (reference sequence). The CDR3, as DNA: TGTGCCAGCAGCTTTGGTCTCCGGACAGAACAAGAGACCCAGTACTTC. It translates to CASSFGLRTEQETQYF.

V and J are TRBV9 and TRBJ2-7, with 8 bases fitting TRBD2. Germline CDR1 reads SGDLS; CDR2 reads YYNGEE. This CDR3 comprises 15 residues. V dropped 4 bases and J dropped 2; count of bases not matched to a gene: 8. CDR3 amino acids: CASSPTGGGTYEQYF. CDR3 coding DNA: TGTGCCAGCAGCCCAACGGGAGGGGGTACCTACGAGCAGTACTTC.

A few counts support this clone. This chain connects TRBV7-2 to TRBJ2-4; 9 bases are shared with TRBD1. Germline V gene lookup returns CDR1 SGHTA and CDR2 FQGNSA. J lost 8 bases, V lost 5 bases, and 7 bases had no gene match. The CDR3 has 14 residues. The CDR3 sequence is CASSIQGASDIQYF. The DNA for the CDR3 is TGTGCCAGCAGCATACAGGGGGCGTCAGACATTCAGTACTTC.

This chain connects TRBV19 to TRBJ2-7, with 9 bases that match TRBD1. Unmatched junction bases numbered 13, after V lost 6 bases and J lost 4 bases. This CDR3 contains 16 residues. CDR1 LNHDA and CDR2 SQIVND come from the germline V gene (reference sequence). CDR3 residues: CASSTIKGTGFYEQYF. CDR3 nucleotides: TGTGCCAGTAGCACGATCAAAGGGACAGGGTTTTACGAGCAGTACTTC.